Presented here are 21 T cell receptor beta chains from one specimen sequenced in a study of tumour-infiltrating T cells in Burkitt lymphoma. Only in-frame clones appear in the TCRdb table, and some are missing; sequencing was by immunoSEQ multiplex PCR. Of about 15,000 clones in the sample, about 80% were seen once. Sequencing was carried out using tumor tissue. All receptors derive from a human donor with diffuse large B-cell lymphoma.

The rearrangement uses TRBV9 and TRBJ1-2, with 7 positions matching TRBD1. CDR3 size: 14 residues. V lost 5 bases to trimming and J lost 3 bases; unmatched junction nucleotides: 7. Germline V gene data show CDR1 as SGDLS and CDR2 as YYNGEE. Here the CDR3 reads CASRGDRWDYGYTF. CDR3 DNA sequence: TGTGCCAGCAGGGGGGACAGATGGGACTATGGCTACACCTTC.

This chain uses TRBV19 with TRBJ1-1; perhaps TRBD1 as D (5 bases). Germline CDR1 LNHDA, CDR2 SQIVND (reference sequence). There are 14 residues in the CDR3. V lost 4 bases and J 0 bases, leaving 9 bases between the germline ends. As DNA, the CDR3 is TGTGCCAGTAGTAACGGGGGGATGAACACTGAAGCTTTCTTT. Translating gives CASSNGGMNTEAFF.

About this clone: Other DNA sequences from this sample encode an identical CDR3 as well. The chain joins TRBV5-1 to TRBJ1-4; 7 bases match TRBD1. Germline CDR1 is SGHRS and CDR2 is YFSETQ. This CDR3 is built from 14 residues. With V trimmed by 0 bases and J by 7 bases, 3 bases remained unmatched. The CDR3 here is CASSLGQGVEKLFF. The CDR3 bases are TGCGCCAGCAGCTTGGGACAGGGAGTTGAAAAACTGTTTTTT.

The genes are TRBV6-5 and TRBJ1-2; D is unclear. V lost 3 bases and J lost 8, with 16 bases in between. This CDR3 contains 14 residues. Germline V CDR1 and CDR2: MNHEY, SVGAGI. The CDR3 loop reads CASSYLNLLEGYTF. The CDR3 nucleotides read TGTGCCAGCAGTTATCTTAACCTGCTGGAGGGCTACACCTTC.

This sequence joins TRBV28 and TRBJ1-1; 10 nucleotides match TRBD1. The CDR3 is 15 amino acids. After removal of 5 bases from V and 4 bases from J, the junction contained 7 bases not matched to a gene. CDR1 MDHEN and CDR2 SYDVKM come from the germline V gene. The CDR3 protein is CASSGGQGRGTEAFF. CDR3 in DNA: TGTGCCAGCAGTGGGGGACAGGGGCGTGGCACTGAAGCTTTCTTT.

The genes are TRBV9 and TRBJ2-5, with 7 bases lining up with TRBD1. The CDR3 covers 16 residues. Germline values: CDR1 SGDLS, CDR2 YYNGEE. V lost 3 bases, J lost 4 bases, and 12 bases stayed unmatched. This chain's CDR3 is CASSGTRQGQAETQYF. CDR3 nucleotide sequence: TGTGCCAGCAGCGGAACGCGACAGGGTCAAGCAGAGACCCAGTACTTC.

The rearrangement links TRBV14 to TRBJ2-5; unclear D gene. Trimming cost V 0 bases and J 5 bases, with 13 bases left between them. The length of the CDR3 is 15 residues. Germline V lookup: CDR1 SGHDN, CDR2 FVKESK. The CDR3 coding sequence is TGTGCCAGCAGCCAAGATCAAATAACTCAGGAGACCCAGTACTTC. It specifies CASSQDQITQETQYF.

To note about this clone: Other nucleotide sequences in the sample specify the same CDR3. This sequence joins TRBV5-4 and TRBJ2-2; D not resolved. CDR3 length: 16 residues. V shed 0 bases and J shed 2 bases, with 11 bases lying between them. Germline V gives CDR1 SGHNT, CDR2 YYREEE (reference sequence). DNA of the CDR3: TGTGCCAGCAGCTTGGGTAGCTTTTTAAACACCGGGGAGCTGTTTTTT. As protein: CASSLGSFLNTGELFF.

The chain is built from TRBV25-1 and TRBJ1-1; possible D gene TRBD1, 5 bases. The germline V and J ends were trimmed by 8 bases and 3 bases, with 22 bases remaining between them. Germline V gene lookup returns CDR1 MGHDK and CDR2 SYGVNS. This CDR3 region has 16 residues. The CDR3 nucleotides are TGTGCCAGCCGAGGGTCTGGGGGTTTGGTGGACACTGAAGCTTTCTTT. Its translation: CASRGSGGLVDTEAFF. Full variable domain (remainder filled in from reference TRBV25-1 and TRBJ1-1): EADIYQTPRYLVIGTGKKITLECSQTMGHDKMYWYQQDPGMELHLIHYSYGVNSTEKGDLSSESTVSRIRTEHFPLTLESARPSHTSQYLCASRGSGGLVDTEAFFGQGTRLTVV.

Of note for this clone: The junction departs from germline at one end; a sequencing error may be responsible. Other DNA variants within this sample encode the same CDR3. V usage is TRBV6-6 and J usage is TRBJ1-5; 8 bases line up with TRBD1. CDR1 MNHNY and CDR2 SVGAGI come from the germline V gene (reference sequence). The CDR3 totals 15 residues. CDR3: CASSPTGVHNQPQHF. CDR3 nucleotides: TGTGCCAGCAGCCCGACAGGGGTCCACAATCAGCCTCAGCATTTT.

CDR3 sequence reads: CATSRDMQFEAFF. CDR3 in DNA: TGTGCCACCAGCAGAGATATGCAATTTGAAGCTTTCTTT. The chain is built from TRBV15 and TRBJ1-1; no firm D call. Trimming shortened V by 0 bases and J by 7 bases, and 9 bases separated the two germline ends. Germline values: CDR1 LNHNV, CDR2 YYDKDF (reference sequence). The CDR3 runs to 13 residues.

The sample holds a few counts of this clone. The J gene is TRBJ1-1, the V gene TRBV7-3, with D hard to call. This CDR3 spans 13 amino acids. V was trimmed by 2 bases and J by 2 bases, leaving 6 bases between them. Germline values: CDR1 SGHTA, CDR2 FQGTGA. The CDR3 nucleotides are TGTGCCAGCAGCTTAGGATTCAACACTGAAGCTTTCTTT. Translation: CASSLGFNTEAFF.

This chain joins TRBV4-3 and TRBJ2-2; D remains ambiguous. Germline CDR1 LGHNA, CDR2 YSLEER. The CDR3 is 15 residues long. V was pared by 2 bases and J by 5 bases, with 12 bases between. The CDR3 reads CASSQFPMGTGELFF. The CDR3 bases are TGCGCCAGCAGCCAATTCCCCATGGGGACCGGGGAGCTGTTTTTT.

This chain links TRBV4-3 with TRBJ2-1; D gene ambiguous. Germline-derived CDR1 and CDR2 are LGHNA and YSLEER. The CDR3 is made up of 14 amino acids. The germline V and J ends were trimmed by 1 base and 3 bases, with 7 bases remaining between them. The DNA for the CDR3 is TGCGCCAGCAGCCAAGTTGAAGGCTACAATGAGCAGTTCTTC. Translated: CASSQVEGYNEQFF.

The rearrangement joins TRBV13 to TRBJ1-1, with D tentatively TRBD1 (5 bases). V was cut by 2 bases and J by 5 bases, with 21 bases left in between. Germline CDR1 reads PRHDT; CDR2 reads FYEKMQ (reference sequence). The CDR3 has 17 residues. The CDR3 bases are TGTGCCAGCAGCTTAAGATCCGTCATTCAGGGAGGGACTGAAGCTTTCTTT. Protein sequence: CASSLRSVIQGGTEAFF.

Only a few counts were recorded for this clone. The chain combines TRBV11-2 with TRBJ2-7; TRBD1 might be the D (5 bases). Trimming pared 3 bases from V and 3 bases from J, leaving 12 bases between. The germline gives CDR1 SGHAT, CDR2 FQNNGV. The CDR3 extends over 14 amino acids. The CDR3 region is CASSLQGFNYEQYF. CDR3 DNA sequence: TGTGCCAGCAGCTTGCAGGGATTTAACTACGAGCAGTACTTC.

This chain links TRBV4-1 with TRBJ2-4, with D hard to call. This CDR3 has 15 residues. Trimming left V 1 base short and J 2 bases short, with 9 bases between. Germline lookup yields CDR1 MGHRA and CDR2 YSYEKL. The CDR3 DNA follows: TGCGCCAGCAGCCAAGGGCACACGTCCAAAAACATTCAGTACTTC. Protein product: CASSQGHTSKNIQYF.

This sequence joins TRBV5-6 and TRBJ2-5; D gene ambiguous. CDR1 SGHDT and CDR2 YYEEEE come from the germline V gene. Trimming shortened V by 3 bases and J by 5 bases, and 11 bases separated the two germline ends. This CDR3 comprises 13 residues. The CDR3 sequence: CASSSPPGETQYF. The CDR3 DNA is TGTGCCAGCAGCTCGCCCCCGGGCGAGACCCAGTACTTC.

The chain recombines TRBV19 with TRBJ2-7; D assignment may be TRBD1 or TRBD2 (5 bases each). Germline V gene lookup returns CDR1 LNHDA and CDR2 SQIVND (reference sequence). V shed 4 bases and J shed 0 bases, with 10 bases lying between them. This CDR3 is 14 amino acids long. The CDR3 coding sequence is TGTGCCAGTAGTAGAGGGACGAGCTCCTACGAGCAGTACTTC. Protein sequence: CASSRGTSSYEQYF.

CDR3 DNA: TGTGCCAGCAGCTTAAGGGGGACAGGGACTGGAAACACCATATATTTT. Amino acid sequence: CASSLRGTGTGNTIYF. This chain links TRBV7-2 with TRBJ1-3; TRBD1 aligns across 9 bases. There are 16 residues in the CDR3. Trimming took 2 bases from V and 2 from J; bases not matched to a gene: 4. CDR1 and CDR2 from the germline V gene are SGHTA and FQGNSA.

CDR3 region: CASSSLQNTEAFF. The CDR3 nucleotides are TGTGCCAGCTCCTCTTTGCAGAACACTGAAGCTTTCTTT. V usage is TRBV18 and J usage is TRBJ1-1; D gene ambiguous. The length of the CDR3 is 13 residues. Trimming removed 6 bases from V and 1 base from J, with 9 bases in between. Germline V lookup: CDR1 KGHSH, CDR2 LQKENI.